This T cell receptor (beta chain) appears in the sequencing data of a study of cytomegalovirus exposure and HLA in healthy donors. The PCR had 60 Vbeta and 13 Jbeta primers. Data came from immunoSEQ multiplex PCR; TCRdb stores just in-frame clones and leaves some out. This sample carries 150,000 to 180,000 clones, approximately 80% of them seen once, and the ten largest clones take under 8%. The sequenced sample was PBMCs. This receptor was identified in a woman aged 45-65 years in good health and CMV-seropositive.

The CDR3, as DNA: TGCAGCGTTCTTTACACCGGGGAGCTGTTTTTT. This codes for CSVLYTGELFF. The chain couples TRBV29-1 to TRBJ2-2; D gene unclear. This CDR3 is 11 amino acids long. In germline, CDR1 is SQVTM, CDR2 ANQGSEA. V lost 5 bases and J lost 3, with 4 bases in between.